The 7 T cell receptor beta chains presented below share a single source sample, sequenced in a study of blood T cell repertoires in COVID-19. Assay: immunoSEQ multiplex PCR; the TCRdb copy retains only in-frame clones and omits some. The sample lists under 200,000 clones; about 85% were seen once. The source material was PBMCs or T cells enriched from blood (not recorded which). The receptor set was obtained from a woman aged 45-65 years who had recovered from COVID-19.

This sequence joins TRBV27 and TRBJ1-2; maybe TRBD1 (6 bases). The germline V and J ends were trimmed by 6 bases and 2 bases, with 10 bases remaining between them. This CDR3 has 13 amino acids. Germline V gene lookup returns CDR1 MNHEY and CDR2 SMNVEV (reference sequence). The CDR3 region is CASSHDRNYGYTF. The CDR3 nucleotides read TGTGCCAGCAGCCATGACAGGAACTATGGCTACACCTTC.

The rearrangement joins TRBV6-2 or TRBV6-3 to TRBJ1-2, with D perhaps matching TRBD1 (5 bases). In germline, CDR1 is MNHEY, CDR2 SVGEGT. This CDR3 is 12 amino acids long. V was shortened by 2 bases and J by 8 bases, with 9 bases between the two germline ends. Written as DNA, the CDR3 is TGTGCCAGCAGTTACCCAGGGCGCGGCTACACCTTC. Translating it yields CASSYPGRGYTF.

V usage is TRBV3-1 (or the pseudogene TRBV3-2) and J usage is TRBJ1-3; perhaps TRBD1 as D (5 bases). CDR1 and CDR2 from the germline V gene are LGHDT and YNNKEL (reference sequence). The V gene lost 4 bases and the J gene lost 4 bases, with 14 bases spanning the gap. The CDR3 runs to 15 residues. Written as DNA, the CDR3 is TGTGCCAGCAGCCCTCAGGGAATTATGGGAAACACCATATATTTT. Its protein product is CASSPQGIMGNTIYF.

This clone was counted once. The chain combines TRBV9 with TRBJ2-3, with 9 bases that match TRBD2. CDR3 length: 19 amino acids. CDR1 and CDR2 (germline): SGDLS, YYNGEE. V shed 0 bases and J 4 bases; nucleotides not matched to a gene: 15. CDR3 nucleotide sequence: TGTGCCAGCAGCGTAGAACCGACTAGCGGTAAATTCGGGGCAGATACGCAGTATTTT. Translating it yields CASSVEPTSGKFGADTQYF.

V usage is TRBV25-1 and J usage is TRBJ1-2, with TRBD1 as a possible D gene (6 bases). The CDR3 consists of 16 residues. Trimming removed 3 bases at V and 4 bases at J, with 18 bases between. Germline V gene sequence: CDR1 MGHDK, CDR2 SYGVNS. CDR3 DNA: TGTGCCAGCAGTGACCCCAACCAGGGGACGAGCTATGGCTACACCTTC. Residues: CASSDPNQGTSYGYTF.

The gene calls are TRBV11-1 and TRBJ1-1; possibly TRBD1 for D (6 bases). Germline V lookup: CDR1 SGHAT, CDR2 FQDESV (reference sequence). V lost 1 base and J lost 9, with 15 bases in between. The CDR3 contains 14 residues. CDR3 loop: CASSLGGGARKAFF. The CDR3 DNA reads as TGTGCCAGCAGCTTAGGCGGGGGGGCGCGGAAAGCTTTCTTT.

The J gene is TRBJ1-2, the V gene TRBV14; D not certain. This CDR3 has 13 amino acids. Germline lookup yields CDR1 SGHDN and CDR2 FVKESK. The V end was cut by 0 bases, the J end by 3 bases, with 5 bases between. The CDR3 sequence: CASSQEVDYGYTF. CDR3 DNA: TGTGCCAGCAGCCAAGAGGTAGACTATGGCTACACCTTC.